This TCR beta chain originates from a study of blood T cell repertoires in COVID-19. The wider study: T cells, B-cell-depleted T cells, or PBMCs supplied cDNA or gDNA.

Residents of 20 to 25 US areas, aged about 18 to 95 years, made up the participants. Assignments of participants to cohorts depended upon their own reported clinical history. Source study methods: How many nucleated cells were present was estimated from reference gene primer amplification. The protocol was immunoSEQ multiplex PCR, while the TCRdb copy is restricted to in-frame clones and leaves out a portion. That table is the source of V, J and clone size, and D and trimming were worked out from the DNA. The sample has roughly 200,000 clones; just over 85% are singletons. The sequence came from a woman between 40 and 55 years old with acute COVID-19. The sample comprised PBMCs or T cells enriched from blood (not recorded which).

This CDR3 reads CASSRQGKAFF. Here the CDR3 DNA reads TGTGCCAGCAGTCGACAGGGAAAAGCTTTCTTT. The V gene is TRBV12-3 or TRBV12-4, the J gene TRBJ1-1, with 7 bases fitting TRBD1. The CDR3 sequence is 11 residues long. With V trimmed by 5 bases and J by 9 bases, 3 bases remained unmatched.